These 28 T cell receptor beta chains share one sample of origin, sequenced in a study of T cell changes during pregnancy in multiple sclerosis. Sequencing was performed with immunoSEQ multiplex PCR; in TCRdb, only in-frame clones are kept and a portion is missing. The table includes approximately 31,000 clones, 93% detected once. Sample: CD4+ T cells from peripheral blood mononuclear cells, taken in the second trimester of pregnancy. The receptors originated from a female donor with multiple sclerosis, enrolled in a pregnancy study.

The chain's CDR3 is CASSQDYGTSGSNEQFF. In nucleotides, the CDR3 is TGCGCCAGCAGCCAAGATTATGGGACTAGCGGGAGCAATGAGCAGTTCTTC. J is TRBJ2-1 and V is TRBV4-3, with TRBD2 identical over 14 bases. V was pared by 0 bases and J by 6 bases, with 4 bases of the junction left unmatched. CDR3 length equals 17 residues. CDR1 is LGHNA and CDR2 is YSLEER in the germline V gene.

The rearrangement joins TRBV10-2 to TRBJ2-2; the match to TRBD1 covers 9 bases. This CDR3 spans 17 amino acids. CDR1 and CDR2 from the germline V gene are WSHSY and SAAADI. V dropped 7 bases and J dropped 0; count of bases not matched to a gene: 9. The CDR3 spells CASISGQGEPNTGELFF. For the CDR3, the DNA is TGCGCCAGCATTTCGGGACAGGGTGAACCGAACACCGGGGAGCTGTTTTTT.

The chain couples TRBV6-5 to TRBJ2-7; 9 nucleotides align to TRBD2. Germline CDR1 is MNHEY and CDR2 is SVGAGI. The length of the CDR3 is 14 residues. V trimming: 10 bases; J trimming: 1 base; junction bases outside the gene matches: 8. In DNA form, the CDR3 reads TGTGCCACCGCCGGGACTAGCCGATCCTACGAGCAGTACTTC. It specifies CATAGTSRSYEQYF.

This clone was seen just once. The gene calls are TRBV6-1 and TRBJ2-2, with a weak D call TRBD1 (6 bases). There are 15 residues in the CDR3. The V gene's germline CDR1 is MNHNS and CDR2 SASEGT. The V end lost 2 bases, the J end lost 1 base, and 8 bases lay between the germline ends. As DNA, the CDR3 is TGTGCCAGCAGTGAAACAGGGAGGAACACCGGGGAGCTGTTTTTT. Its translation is CASSETGRNTGELFF.

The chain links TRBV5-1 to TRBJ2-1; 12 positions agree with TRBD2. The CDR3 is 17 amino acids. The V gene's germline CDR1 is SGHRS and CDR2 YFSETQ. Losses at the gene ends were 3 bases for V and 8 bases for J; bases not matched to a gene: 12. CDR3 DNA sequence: TGCGCCAGCAGCTCTGGACTAGCGGGGACCCTCTCGGATGAGCAGTTCTTC. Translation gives CASSSGLAGTLSDEQFF.

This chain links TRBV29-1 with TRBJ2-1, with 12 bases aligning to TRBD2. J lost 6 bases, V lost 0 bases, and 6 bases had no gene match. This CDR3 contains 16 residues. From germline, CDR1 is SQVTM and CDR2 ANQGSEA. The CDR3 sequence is CSVEEELAGGLNEQFF. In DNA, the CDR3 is TGCAGCGTTGAAGAAGAACTAGCGGGAGGACTCAATGAGCAGTTCTTC.

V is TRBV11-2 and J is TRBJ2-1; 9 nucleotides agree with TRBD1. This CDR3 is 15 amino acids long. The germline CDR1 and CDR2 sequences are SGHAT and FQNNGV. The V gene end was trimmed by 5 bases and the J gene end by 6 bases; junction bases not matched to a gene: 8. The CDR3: CASSLGQGHLNEQFF. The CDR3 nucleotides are TGTGCCAGCAGCCTAGGACAGGGGCACCTCAATGAGCAGTTCTTC.

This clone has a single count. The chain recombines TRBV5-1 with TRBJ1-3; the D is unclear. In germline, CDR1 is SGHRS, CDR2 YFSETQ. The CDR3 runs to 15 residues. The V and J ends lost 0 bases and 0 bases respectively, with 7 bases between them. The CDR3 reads CASSLAGSSGNTIYF. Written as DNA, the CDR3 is TGCGCCAGCAGCTTGGCCGGGAGCTCTGGAAACACCATATATTTT.

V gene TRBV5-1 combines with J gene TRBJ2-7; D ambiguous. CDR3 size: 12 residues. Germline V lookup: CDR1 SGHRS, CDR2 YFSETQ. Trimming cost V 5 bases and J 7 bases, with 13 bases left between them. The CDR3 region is CASSIGLREQYF. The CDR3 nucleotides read TGCGCCAGCAGTATCGGTTTGAGGGAGCAGTACTTC.

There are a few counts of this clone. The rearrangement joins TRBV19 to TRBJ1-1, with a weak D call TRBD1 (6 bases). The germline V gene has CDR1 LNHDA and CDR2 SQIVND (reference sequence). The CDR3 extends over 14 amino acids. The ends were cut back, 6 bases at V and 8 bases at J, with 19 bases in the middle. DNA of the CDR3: TGTGCCAGTAGCCAGACAGGCCGCAACGCCGAAGCTTTCTTT. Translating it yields CASSQTGRNAEAFF.

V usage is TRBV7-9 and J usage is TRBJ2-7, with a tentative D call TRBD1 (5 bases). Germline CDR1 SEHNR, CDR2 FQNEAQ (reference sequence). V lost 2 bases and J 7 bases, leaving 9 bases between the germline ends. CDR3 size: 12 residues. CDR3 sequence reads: CASSLNGAEQYF. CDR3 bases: TGTGCCAGCAGCTTAAATGGGGCGGAGCAGTACTTC.

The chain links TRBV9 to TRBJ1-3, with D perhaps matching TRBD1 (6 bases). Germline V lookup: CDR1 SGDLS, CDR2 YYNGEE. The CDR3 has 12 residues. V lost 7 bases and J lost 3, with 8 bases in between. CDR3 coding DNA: TGTGCCAGCGGACAGCATGGAAACACCATATATTTT. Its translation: CASGQHGNTIYF.

Written as DNA, the CDR3 is TGTGCCAGCTCACCCGCAGGGCTCGCCTACGAGCAGTACTTC. It is translated as CASSPAGLAYEQYF. V gene TRBV14 combines with J gene TRBJ2-7; tentatively, D is TRBD1 (5 bases). The CDR3 is made up of 14 amino acids. The germline V gene encodes CDR1 SGHDN and CDR2 FVKESK. V lost 8 bases and J 2 bases, leaving 16 bases between the germline ends.

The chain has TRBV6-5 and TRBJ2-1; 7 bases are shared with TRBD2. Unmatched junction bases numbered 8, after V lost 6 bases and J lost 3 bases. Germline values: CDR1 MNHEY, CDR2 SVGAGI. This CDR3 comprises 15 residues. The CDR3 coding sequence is TGTGCCAGCAGCGATCCGGGACTAAACTACAATGAGCAGTTCTTC. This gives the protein CASSDPGLNYNEQFF.

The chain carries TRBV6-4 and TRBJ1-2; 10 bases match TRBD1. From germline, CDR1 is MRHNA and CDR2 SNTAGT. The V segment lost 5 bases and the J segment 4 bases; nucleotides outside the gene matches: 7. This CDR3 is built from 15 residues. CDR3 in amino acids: CASSPVGQGSYGYTF. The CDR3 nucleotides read TGTGCCAGCAGTCCCGTGGGACAGGGGTCCTATGGCTACACCTTC.

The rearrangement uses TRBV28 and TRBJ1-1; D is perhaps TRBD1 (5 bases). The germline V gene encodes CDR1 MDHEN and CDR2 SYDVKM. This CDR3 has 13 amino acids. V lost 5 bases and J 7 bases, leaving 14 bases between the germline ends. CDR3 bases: TGTGCCAGCAGTGGGGTCCCGGGGGTTGAAGCTTTCTTT. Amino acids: CASSGVPGVEAFF.

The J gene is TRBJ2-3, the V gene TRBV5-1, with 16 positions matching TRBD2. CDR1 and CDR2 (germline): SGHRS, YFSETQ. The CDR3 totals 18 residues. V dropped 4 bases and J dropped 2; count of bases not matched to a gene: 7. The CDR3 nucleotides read TGCGCCAGCAGCAAGGGACTAGCGGGAGGGCCGGACACAGATACGCAGTATTTT. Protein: CASSKGLAGGPDTDTQYF.

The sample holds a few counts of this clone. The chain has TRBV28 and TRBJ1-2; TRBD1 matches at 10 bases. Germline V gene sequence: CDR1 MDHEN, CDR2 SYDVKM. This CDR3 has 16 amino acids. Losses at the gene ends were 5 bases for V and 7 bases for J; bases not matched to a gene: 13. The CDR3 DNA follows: TGTGCCAGCAGTCCGTCGCCGGGACAGGGGATCCCTGGCTACACCTTC. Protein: CASSPSPGQGIPGYTF.

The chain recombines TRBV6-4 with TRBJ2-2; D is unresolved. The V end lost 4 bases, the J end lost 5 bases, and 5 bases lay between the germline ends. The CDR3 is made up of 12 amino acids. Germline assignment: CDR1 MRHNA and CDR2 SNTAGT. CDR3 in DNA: TGTGCCAGCAGTGGGCTTACCGGGGAGCTGTTTTTT. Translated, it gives CASSGLTGELFF.

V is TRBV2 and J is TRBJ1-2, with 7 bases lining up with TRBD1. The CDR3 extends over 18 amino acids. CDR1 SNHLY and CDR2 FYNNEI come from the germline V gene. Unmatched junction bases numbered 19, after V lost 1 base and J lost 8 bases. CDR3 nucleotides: TGTGCCAGCAGTGAAGTTCCCGACAGGGTTAGAACGTATCACGGCTACACCTTC. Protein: CASSEVPDRVRTYHGYTF.

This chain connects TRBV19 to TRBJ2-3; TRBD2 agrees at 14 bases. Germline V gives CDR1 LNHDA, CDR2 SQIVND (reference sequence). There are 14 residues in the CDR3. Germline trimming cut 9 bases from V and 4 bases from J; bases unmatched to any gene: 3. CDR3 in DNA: TGTGCCAGGGGGACTAGCGGGAGACCAGATACGCAGTATTTT. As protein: CARGTSGRPDTQYF.

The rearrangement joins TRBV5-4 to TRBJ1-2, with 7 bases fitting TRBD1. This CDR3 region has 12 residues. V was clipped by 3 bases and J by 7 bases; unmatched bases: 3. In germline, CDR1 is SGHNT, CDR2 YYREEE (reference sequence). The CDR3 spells CASSSTGFGYTF. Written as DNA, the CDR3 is TGTGCCAGCAGCTCGACAGGGTTTGGCTACACCTTC.

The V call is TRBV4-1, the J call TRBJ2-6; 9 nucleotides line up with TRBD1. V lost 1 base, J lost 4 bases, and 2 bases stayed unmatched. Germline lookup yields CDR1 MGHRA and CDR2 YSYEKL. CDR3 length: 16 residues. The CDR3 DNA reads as TGCGCCAGCAGCCAAGGGGACAGGGCCGGGGCCAACGTCCTGACTTTC. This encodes CASSQGDRAGANVLTF.

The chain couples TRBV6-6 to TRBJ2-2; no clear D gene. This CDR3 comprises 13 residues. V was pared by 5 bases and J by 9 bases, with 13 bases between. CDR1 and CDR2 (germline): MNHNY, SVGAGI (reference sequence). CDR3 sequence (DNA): TGTGCCAGCAGTCCCCTTGGTGGCCGGGAGCTGTTTTTT. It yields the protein CASSPLGGRELFF.

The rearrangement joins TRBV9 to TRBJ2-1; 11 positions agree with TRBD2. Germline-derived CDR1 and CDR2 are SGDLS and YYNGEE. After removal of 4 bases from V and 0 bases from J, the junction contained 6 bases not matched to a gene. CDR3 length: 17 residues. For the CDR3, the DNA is TGTGCCAGCAGCTCTCGGACTAGCGGGCACTCCTACAATGAGCAGTTCTTC. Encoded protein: CASSSRTSGHSYNEQFF.

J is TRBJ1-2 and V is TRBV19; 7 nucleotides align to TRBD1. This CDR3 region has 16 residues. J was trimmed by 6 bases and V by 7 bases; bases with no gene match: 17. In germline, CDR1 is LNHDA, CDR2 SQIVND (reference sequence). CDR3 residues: CASTRQGNLFRHGYTF. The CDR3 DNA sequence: TGTGCCAGTACCCGACAGGGCAACCTCTTTCGTCATGGCTACACCTTC.

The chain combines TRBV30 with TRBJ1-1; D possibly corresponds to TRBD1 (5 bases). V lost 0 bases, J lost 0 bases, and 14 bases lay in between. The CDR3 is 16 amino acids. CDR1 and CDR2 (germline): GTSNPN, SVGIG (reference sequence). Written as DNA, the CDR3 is TGTGCCTGGAGTGTACTATCAGACAGTGTGAACACTGAAGCTTTCTTT. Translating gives CAWSVLSDSVNTEAFF.

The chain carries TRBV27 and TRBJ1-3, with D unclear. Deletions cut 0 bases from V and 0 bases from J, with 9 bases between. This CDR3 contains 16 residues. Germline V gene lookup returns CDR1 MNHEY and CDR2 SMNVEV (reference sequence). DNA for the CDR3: TGTGCCAGCAGTTTATCTGGCGGGGACTCTGGAAACACCATATATTTT. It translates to CASSLSGGDSGNTIYF.